This T cell receptor beta chain is drawn from a study of metastatic and nonmetastatic thyroid tumors. Study background: Where malignant and benign thyroid patients were concerned, repertoires were compared across blood and tumor or nodule tissue.

None of the patients had undergone any treatment ahead of thyroid surgery. The CDR3 totals 12 residues. V lost 1 base to trimming and J lost 5 bases, with 4 bases between them. The germline gives CDR1 SGHRS, CDR2 YFSETQ. In this sample, this clone turned up a few times. Its antigen is still unknown. Study results and caveats: Malignant tumors reportedly showed significantly higher TCR beta diversity than benign nodules in both blood and tumor.

Original processing methods: It was from CDR3 differences across clinicopathological groups that a distant-metastasis classifier for papillary thyroid cancer was built. Through MiXCR, TCRdb re-clonotyped the PCR reads. These V and J calls are TCRdb output, not the study's own analysis. Here the sample spans roughly 14,000 clones, over 20% being singletons. The sequence was collected from a female donor with papillary thyroid cancer or a benign thyroid nodule (not recorded which). Some clones in this sample may be carry-over from other donors' samples. The sequenced material came from tumor tissue. The V call is TRBV5-1, the J call TRBJ2-1; D is uncertain. The CDR3 here is CASSLTDNEQFF. DNA for the CDR3: TGCGCCAGCAGCTTGACAGACAATGAGCAGTTCTTC.